This TCR beta chain was recorded in a study of blood T cell repertoires in COVID-19 (dated by TCRdb to the early 2020s). Study-level background: Samples from collaborators originated in the United States, Italy and Spain and spanned both the acute and convalescent phases of COVID-19. Where HLA class I and class II types were available, the types were taken from metadata supplied by the sample provider, not from assay-based typing. The material from the prospective study consisted of cDNA or gDNA derived from T cells, B-cell-depleted T cells, or PBMCs. Subjects who had been exposed to COVID-19, were actively infected with it, or had recovered from it provided the deeply sampled blood TCRbeta repertoires that made up the dataset. The repertoires were made available in a free public database intended to serve as a resource for research on the immune response to SARS-CoV-2. Samples came from the ongoing ImmuneRACE study (first 160 participants) plus 1,254 subjects from 6 global collaborators. Nearly every sample came with metadata listing a de-identified subject ID, COVID-19 status, age in years and sex.

TCRbeta CDR3 regions were amplified from genomic DNA using the immunoSEQ Assay, a bias-controlled multiplex PCR. The published analysis was carried out like this. Nucleated cell counts per sample were estimated from amplification of reference gene primers within the assay. To quantify the absolute abundance of each unique TCRbeta CDR3 rearrangement, sequence reads were collapsed and filtered. Productive Simpson clonality was computed per sample as the square root of Simpson's diversity index over productive rearrangements. TCRdb provides this immuneACCESS table in a form limited to in-frame rearrangements. Some clones are lacking; in checked studies, under half of them reflect an unresolved V gene, and why the rest are absent is not known. The V and J calls and clone size come from that table; D and trimming were worked out from the DNA. The sample includes 310,000 or so clones, with roughly 87% observed a single time. The ten largest account for 8.9% of the sample.

Participants in the prospective study were enrolled through a virtual design, were aged about 18 to 100 years, and lived in roughly 26 United States geographic areas. In the prospective study, participants were assigned to cohorts based on the clinical history participants reported in a screening survey and a study questionnaire. ImmuneRACE Cohort 3 recovered participants were defined by two consecutive negative NP/OP PCR tests, healthcare professional clearance, or symptom resolution. Each participant in the prospective study had whole blood, serum and a nasopharyngeal or oropharyngeal swab collected by mobile phlebotomists. Prospective study participants could optionally give additional blood draws and questionnaires over an approximately two-month period. Before DNA extraction, blood samples from the prospective study were shipped at room temperature or frozen. As for this clone: Its antigen is currently not known. Base qualities are missing; no much larger clone stands one base away.

From the germline V gene, CDR1 is SGHTS and CDR2 is YDEGEE. The cysteine opens and the phenylalanine closes a CDR3 of 16 amino acids. Only CDR3 DNA remains: 48 bases, in frame from the first base. V is cut back by 4 bases and J by 3 bases, with 13 bases in the junction unmatched. The paper's findings and limits, for the study overall: Clinical and demographic metadata were provided uncurated, with the amount varying by source and participant.

This receptor was obtained from a woman younger than 30 who had recovered from COVID-19. Sequencing was performed on PBMCs or T cells enriched from blood (not recorded which). This chain joins TRBV5-8 to TRBJ2-7, with 7 bases in between that match TRBD2. The DNA sequence is TGTGCCAGCAGCCTAGAGACTAGCTCATTAGACTACGAGCAGTACTTC. It codes for CASSLETSSLDYEQYF.